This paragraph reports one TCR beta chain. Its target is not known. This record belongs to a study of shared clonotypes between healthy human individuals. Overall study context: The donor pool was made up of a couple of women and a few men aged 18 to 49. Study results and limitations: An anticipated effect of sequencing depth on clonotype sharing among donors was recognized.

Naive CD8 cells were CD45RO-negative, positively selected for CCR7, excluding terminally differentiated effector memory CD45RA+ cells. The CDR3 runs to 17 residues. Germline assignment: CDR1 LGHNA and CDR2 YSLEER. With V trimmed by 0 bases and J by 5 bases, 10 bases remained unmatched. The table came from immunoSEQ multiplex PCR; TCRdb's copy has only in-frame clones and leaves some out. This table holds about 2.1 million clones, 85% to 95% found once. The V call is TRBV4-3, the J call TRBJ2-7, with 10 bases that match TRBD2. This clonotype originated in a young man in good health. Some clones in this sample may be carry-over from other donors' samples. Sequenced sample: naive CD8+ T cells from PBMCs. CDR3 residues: CASSQESLAGVPDEQYF. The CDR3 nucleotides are TGCGCCAGCAGCCAAGAAAGTCTAGCGGGAGTTCCAGACGAGCAGTACTTC.